These 14 T cell receptor beta chains were all obtained from the same sample, sequenced in a study of T cell repertoires in cytomegalovirus infection. TCRdb re-called the reads with MiXCR, one entry per CDR3 protein. The table records about 130,000 distinct CDR3 sequences, around 25% of them present only once. Their antigen targets remain unknown. Sequencing input: PBMCs, sequenced either directly or after in vitro stimulation (not recorded which). The receptor source for this set is a human donor in good health (CMV status not recorded). Some clones in this sample may be carry-over from other donors' samples.

The V call is TRBV4-3, the J call TRBJ1-1, with D hard to call. The germline CDR1 and CDR2 sequences are LGHNA and YSLEER. With 0 bases removed from V and 2 bases from J, the gap between germline ends came to 10 bases. The CDR3 is 15 amino acids. This chain's CDR3 is CASSQDSSLNTEAFF. Here the CDR3 DNA reads TGCGCCAGCAGCCAAGATTCCTCCTTAAACACTGAAGCTTTCTTT.

This clonotype was counted many times. This chain connects TRBV5-5 to TRBJ1-1; possible D gene TRBD1, 5 bases. The germline CDR1 and CDR2 sequences are SGHKS and YYEKEE (reference sequence). The CDR3 has 15 amino acids. V was cut by 1 base and J by 5 bases, with 15 bases left in between. The CDR3 sequence: CASSLSGGEWTEAFF. In DNA form, the CDR3 reads TGTGCCAGCAGCTTGTCGGGGGGGGAGTGGACTGAAGCTTTCTTT.

At least ten counts were recorded for this clonotype. J is TRBJ2-1 and V is TRBV7-3, with D perhaps TRBD2 (5 bases). V gave up 5 bases and J gave up 5 bases, with 16 bases separating them. The CDR3 totals 15 residues. In germline, CDR1 is SGHTA, CDR2 FQGTGA. CDR3 residues: CASSTSSGPNNEQFF. The CDR3 DNA reads TGTGCCAGCAGCACCTCGAGCGGACCTAACAATGAGCAGTTCTTC.

The sample holds a few counts of this clonotype. V gene TRBV7-2 combines with J gene TRBJ1-4; D possibly corresponds to TRBD1 (5 bases). V was shortened by 4 bases and J by 0 bases, with 12 bases between the two germline ends. Germline CDR1 reads SGHTA; CDR2 reads FQGNSA. This CDR3 is built from 16 residues. The CDR3 DNA follows: TGTGCCAGCAGCTCACAGGCCCCCTCAACTAATGAAAAACTGTTTTTT. Translating gives CASSSQAPSTNEKLFF.

This clonotype showed up just a few times. The genes are TRBV11-2 and TRBJ2-4; perhaps TRBD1 as D (6 bases). CDR3 length: 14 residues. CDR1 is SGHAT, CDR2 FQNNGV, per germline. Deletions cut 5 bases from V and 6 bases from J, with 14 bases between. The CDR3 DNA reads as TGTGCCAGCAGCCCCTCGACAGGAGGAAACATTCAGTACTTC. This sequence encodes CASSPSTGGNIQYF.

This clonotype was recorded a few times. This chain links TRBV6-5 with TRBJ2-2; 10 nucleotides align to TRBD1. The ends lost 5 bases at V and 5 bases at J; junction bases unmatched: 8. CDR1 MNHEY and CDR2 SVGAGI come from the germline V gene. CDR3 length: 16 residues. CDR3 region: CASSLAGTGVTGELFF. The DNA for the CDR3 is TGTGCCAGCAGTCTAGCCGGGACAGGGGTAACCGGGGAGCTGTTTTTT.

The table lists this clonotype with a few counts. J is TRBJ2-1 and V is TRBV7-9, with unresolved D. CDR1 and CDR2 (germline): SEHNR, FQNEAQ (reference sequence). The V end lost 4 bases, the J end lost 8 bases, and 15 bases lay between the germline ends. CDR3 length equals 14 residues. CDR3 amino acids: CASSSAPGRDEQFF. In nucleotides, the CDR3 is TGTGCCAGCAGCTCGGCCCCCGGCCGGGATGAGCAGTTCTTC.

This chain links TRBV4-3 with TRBJ2-3, with 9 bases identical to TRBD2. CDR1 LGHNA and CDR2 YSLEER come from the germline V gene. The CDR3 extends over 16 amino acids. With 0 bases clipped from V and 4 bases from J, the junction kept 5 bases outside the gene matches. The CDR3 spells CASSQDSSGNPDTQYF. CDR3 sequence (DNA): TGCGCCAGCAGCCAAGATTCTAGCGGGAACCCAGATACGCAGTATTTT.

This chain joins TRBV29-1 and TRBJ1-1; 8 bases align to TRBD1. This CDR3 has 14 residues. From germline, CDR1 is SQVTM and CDR2 ANQGSEA. Losses at the gene ends were 6 bases for V and 2 bases for J; bases not matched to a gene: 8. The CDR3 protein is CSVRPPGGNTEAFF. The CDR3 nucleotides are TGCAGCGTGAGGCCCCCAGGGGGCAACACTGAAGCTTTCTTT. The full variable domain, with the rest looked up from reference TRBV29-1 and TRBJ1-1, is SAVISQKPSRDICQRGTSLTIQCQVDSQVTMMFWYRQQPGQSLTLIATANQGSEATYESGFVIDKFPISRPNLTFSTLTVSNMSPEDSSIYLCSVRPPGGNTEAFFGQGTRLTVV.

The sample holds many counts of this clonotype. The rearrangement links TRBV7-2 to TRBJ1-2; 9 bases match TRBD1. CDR1 is SGHTA, CDR2 FQGNSA, per germline. There are 15 residues in the CDR3. The junction had 12 bases not matched to a gene; V was cut back by 5 bases and J by 8 bases. The CDR3: CASSVWTGDERGYTF. In nucleotides, the CDR3 is TGTGCCAGCAGCGTTTGGACAGGGGACGAGAGGGGCTACACCTTC.

The gene calls are TRBV30 and TRBJ1-1, with D possibly matching TRBD1 (5 bases). The V end was cut by 0 bases, the J end by 7 bases, with 12 bases between. This CDR3 has 13 residues. Germline loops: CDR1 GTSNPN, CDR2 SVGIG (reference sequence). The chain's CDR3 is CAWSVWQGNEAFF. The CDR3 nucleotides read TGTGCCTGGAGTGTATGGCAGGGCAATGAAGCTTTCTTT.

This clonotype was counted a few times. This rearrangement joins TRBV27 to TRBJ2-1, with TRBD1 matching over 7 bases. Germline lookup yields CDR1 MNHEY and CDR2 SMNVEV (reference sequence). V dropped 1 base and J dropped 6; count of bases not matched to a gene: 3. This CDR3 comprises 14 residues. The DNA for the CDR3 is TGTGCCAGCAGTTTATGGGACAGCCGCAATGAGCAGTTCTTC. The encoded protein is CASSLWDSRNEQFF.

This clonotype was counted between two and nine times. The J gene is TRBJ1-5, the V gene TRBV19; D is uncertain. Germline CDR1 is LNHDA and CDR2 is SQIVND (reference sequence). CDR3 length: 14 amino acids. Trimming removed 5 bases from V and 3 bases from J, with 11 bases in between. CDR3 amino acids: CASSPGPFNQPQHF. In DNA form, the CDR3 reads TGTGCCAGTAGTCCAGGACCGTTCAATCAGCCCCAGCATTTT.

The gene calls are TRBV7-6 and TRBJ2-2; no clear D. The CDR3 covers 16 residues. Germline V gene lookup returns CDR1 SGHVS and CDR2 FNYEAQ. The ends were cut back, 5 bases at V and 1 base at J, with 14 bases in the middle. For the CDR3, the DNA is TGTGCCAGCAGCCTAAGCTTGGCGAGGAACACCGGGGAGCTGTTTTTT. Protein product: CASSLSLARNTGELFF.